The entry that follows covers one T cell receptor beta chain sequence. The V gene's germline CDR1 is MNHEY and CDR2 SVGAGI. The CDR3 has 13 amino acids. The germline V and J ends were trimmed by 7 bases and 1 base, with 10 bases remaining between them. Enrolled through a virtual design, the participants were between roughly 18 and 89 years of age and came from under 30 US areas. Here immunoSEQ multiplex PCR was the method, and the copy in TCRdb shows in-frame clones only, minus some. The sample yields fewer than 250,000 clones, about 83% seen once. This sample stems from a study of blood T cell repertoires in COVID-19.

J is TRBJ1-1 and V is TRBV6-5; TRBD1 might be the D (5 bases). The sample taken for sequencing was PBMCs or T cells enriched from blood (not recorded which). This clonotype originated in a woman between 40 and 50 years old who had been exposed to COVID-19. The CDR3 reads CASKPGQNTEAFF. The CDR3 region has the DNA TGTGCCAGCAAACCCGGACAGAACACTGAAGCTTTCTTT.